This T cell receptor beta chain was captured by sequencing in a study of tissue T cells after allogeneic stem cell transplantation. Regarding the study as a whole: Anatomically similar tissues had similar TCR repertoires within each patient. The patient cohort was small and clinically heterogeneous, with limited sampling depth.

On this clone: Its cognate antigen is unknown. Gene names and germline match the mouse. The missing CDR3 end, 1 residue past where the read stops, is filled in from the germline J gene.

Germline V gene sequence: CDR1 KGHTA, CDR2 FQNQQP. The CDR3 loop spans 14 amino acids. Time point specified: mouse harvest day 14 after allogeneic transplant. The graft held 10^6 splenic CD5+ T cells and 10^7 T-cell-depleted bone marrow cells. Sequenced by immunoSEQ multiplex PCR; TCRdb stores in-frame clones only, minus some. The table shows around 8,000 clones, with around 37% occurring only once. J is TRBJ1-4 and V is TRBV23. The receptor comes from a female BALB/c mouse given C57BL/6 T cells with graft-versus-host disease after an allogeneic hematopoietic cell transplant. Sequenced: skin. Incomplete CDR3 DNA: TGCTCCAGCAGTCAAACGGGTCCCAACGAAAGATTATTT. Residues: CSSSQTGPNERLF. The whole CDR3 protein is CSSSQTGPNERLFF.